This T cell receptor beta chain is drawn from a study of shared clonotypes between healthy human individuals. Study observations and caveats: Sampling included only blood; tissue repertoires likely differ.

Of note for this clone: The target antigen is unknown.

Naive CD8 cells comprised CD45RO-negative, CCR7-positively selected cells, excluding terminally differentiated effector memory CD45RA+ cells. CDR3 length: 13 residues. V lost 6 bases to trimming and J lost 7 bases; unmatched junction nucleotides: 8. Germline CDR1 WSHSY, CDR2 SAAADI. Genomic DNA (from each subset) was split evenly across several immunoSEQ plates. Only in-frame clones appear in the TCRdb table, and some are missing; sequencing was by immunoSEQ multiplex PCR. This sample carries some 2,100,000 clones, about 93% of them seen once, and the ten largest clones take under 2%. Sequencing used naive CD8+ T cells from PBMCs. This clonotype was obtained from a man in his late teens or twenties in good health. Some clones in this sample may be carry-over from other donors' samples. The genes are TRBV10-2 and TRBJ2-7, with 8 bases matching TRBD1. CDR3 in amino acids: CASRLDRVREQYF. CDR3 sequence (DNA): TGCGCCAGCAGATTGGACAGGGTGAGGGAGCAGTACTTC.